This T cell receptor beta chain originates from a study of T-cell memory formation after mild COVID-19. Study-level information: Clustering of TCRs was largely donor specific.

CDR1 and CDR2 (germline): LGHDT, YNNKEL (reference sequence). Trimming pared 3 bases from V and 7 bases from J, leaving 7 bases between. CDR3 length: 13 residues. This clonotype was found many times. Its antigen is not identified. TCRdb re-analysed the 5' RACE reads in MiXCR, keeping a single row per CDR3 protein. The sample has 250,000 to 300,000 distinct CDR3 sequences; about a sixth are singletons. Points from the study as a whole: A subset of responding clones appeared in pre-infection memory, suggesting cross-reactive memory joined. Day 15 to 85 contractors were CD4/CD8 balanced; later expanders leaned CD4+. Mostly located in CM and EM were contracting CD4+ clones, with contracting CD8+ clones located in EMRA.

Sequencing was done on a sample of PBMCs or a T cell subset sorted from them (not recorded which). The clonotype originates from a young man who had mild COVID-19 (a few samples of this study predate the infection). Cell type and time point are not known. The chain has TRBV3-1 and TRBJ1-6; tentative D call: TRBD1 (5 bases). The CDR3 sequence is CASSQGQNSPLHF. CDR3 DNA: TGTGCCAGCAGCCAGGGGCAGAATTCACCCCTCCACTTT.